This section outlines one T cell receptor (beta chain) sequence together with its context. Its specificity is not known. Gene names and germline refer to mouse. The read halts 1 residue ahead of the CDR3 end, with the missing end drawn from the germline J gene. This specimen belongs to a study of tissue T cells after allogeneic stem cell transplantation. Points from the study as a whole: Shared clones across patients were few; motif clustering revealed tissue-specific shared signatures. Some tissue clones might be persisting host cells; their alloreactivity or antigen specificity was not determined. Only a limited share of tissue TCRs appeared in blood or spleen. Within patients, tissue anatomy strongly shaped TCR repertoire composition.

The assay was immunoSEQ multiplex PCR, and TCRdb's table has in-frame clones only and misses some. Among about 50,000 clones listed, less than 75% were seen once. Germline assignment: CDR1 LGHNA and CDR2 YSYQKL. Trimming removed 2 bases at V and 0 bases at J, with 6 bases between. The CDR3 has 14 residues. The genes are TRBV2 and TRBJ2-3; no clear D gene. The sample comprised sorted cells pooled from one or two spleens. The origin of this receptor is a pool of C57BL/6 mice in good health. The CDR3 sequence is CASSQTASAETLYF. Partial CDR3 DNA: TGTGCCAGCAGCCAAACAGCTAGTGCAGAAACGCTGTAT.